The T cell receptor beta chain under discussion was sequenced for a study of blood T cell repertoires in COVID-19. Overall study context: COVID-19 samples, acute and convalescent, were from the United States, Italy and Spain. T cells, B-cell-depleted T cells, or PBMCs provided the cDNA or gDNA that served as material.

Under the authors' procedure: Using reference gene primer amplification, nucleated cell counts were estimated. Some clones are missing from TCRdb's copy, which holds only in-frame ones; the method was immunoSEQ multiplex PCR. V and J calls and clone size are as listed in that table; D and trimming were resolved from the DNA. The data show about 120,000 clones, 60% to 80% seen once. Germline CDR1 is SGHDT and CDR2 is YYEEEE. The CDR3 runs 14 residues. After removal of 2 bases from V and 6 bases from J, the junction contained 4 bases not matched to a gene. The source is a woman older than 75 with active or convalescent COVID-19. Sequencing was done on a sample of peripheral blood. J is TRBJ1-4 and V is TRBV5-6, with 7 bases identical to TRBD1. CDR3 sequence (DNA): TGTGCCAGCAGCTTCGACAGGGTGGATGAAAAACTGTTTTTT. Protein sequence: CASSFDRVDEKLFF.